This T cell receptor beta chain was captured by sequencing in a study of blood T cell repertoires in COVID-19. Looking at the study overall: Acute-phase and convalescent COVID-19 samples originated in the United States, Italy and Spain. Sources were T cells, B-cell-depleted T cells, or PBMCs; the material itself was cDNA or gDNA.

This clone was seen only once. Germline CDR1 SQVTM, CDR2 ANQGSEA. This CDR3 has 13 residues. Trimming cost V 4 bases and J 5 bases; bases outside gene matches: 8. As processed by the authors: Amplification of reference gene primers provided the estimated nucleated cell counts. The assay was immunoSEQ multiplex PCR, and TCRdb's table has in-frame clones only and misses some. V and J calls plus clone size are reproduced from that table; the DNA served to infer D and trimming. The profile shows about 120,000 clones, around 85% of them singletons. What was sequenced was peripheral blood. The receptor's source is a man aged 55-75 years with acute or convalescent COVID-19. The chain recombines TRBV29-1 with TRBJ2-7; 7 bases agree with TRBD1. The CDR3 region is CSVVGQALNEQYF. The CDR3 coding sequence is TGCAGCGTTGTAGGACAGGCCTTGAACGAGCAGTACTTC.